The 32 T cell receptor beta chains below were found in one sample sequenced in a study of human T cells and chemical hapten exposure (dated by TCRdb to the early 2020s). Per the publication, the time point label means: patch test 1, 2 weeks after DPC sensitization. The meaning of the sample's treatment or condition label: therapeutic diphenylcyclopropenone sensitization with weekly scalp DPC. Library preparation was by RACE. The listed sequencing device is NextSeq 500. TCRdb reran the public reads through fastp at Q25 and MiXCR, keeping productive beta chains. Each entry merges the rows of one CDR3 protein and shows their most common DNA and genes. Counted in this sample were around 190,000 distinct CDR3 sequences; more than 20% of them appeared once. The ten largest clones represent about 6.7% of the sample. The sequencing used whole blood, collected in connection with sensitization to the hapten diphenylcyclopropenone (DPC). The source is a woman aged 45-60 years with alopecia areata. Some clones in this sample may be carry-over from other donors' samples.

The chain employs TRBV6-5 and TRBJ2-7; TRBD2 matches 10 bases. The V segment lost 0 bases and the J segment 3 bases; nucleotides outside the gene matches: 5. CDR3 size: 16 residues. Germline lookup yields CDR1 MNHEY and CDR2 SVGAGI. The CDR3 here is CASSYSSGGHVYEQYF. The CDR3 coding sequence is TGTGCCAGCAGTTACTCTAGCGGGGGGCACGTCTACGAGCAGTACTTC.

In DNA form, the CDR3 reads TGTGCCAGCAATCAATTCGCGGCGCCGAATGAGCAGTTCTTC. Its protein is CASNQFAAPNEQFF. The chain combines TRBV2 with TRBJ2-1, with no clear D. This CDR3 contains 14 residues. CDR1 is SNHLY and CDR2 is FYNNEI in the germline V gene. V was cut by 7 bases and J by 7 bases, with 17 bases left in between.

The chain combines TRBV9 with TRBJ2-7; D gene ambiguous. With 3 bases removed from V and 1 base from J, the gap between germline ends came to 8 bases. This CDR3 has 13 residues. CDR1 is SGDLS and CDR2 is YYNGEE in the germline V gene. CDR3 amino acids: CASSDEASYEQYF. CDR3 DNA sequence: TGTGCCAGCAGCGACGAGGCGTCCTACGAGCAGTACTTC.

This clonotype was seen only a few times. The chain couples TRBV20-1 to TRBJ1-2; 7 bases map to TRBD1. The germline V gene encodes CDR1 DFQATT and CDR2 SNEGSKA (reference sequence). J gave up 0 bases and V 3 bases, and 13 bases lay outside the gene matches. CDR3 length: 17 residues. The CDR3 reads CSARGPETGWSNYGYTF. CDR3 bases: TGCAGTGCTAGGGGCCCGGAGACAGGGTGGTCTAACTATGGCTACACCTTC.

This chain uses TRBV2 with TRBJ2-1, with D possibly matching TRBD1 (5 bases). The V end was cut by 1 base, the J end by 5 bases, with 6 bases between. CDR1 and CDR2 from the germline V gene are SNHLY and FYNNEI. The CDR3 has 13 amino acids. CDR3 coding DNA: TGTGCCAGCAGTGAAGGGGGCCACAATGAGCAGTTCTTC. This translates into CASSEGGHNEQFF.

This clonotype appeared a few times. The chain combines TRBV7-2 with TRBJ2-5, with 7 bases matching TRBD1. V gave up 0 bases and J gave up 5 bases; unmatched junction bases: 3. Germline-derived CDR1 and CDR2 are SGHTA and FQGNSA. The CDR3 spans 14 residues. The CDR3 protein is CASSLATGHETQYF. CDR3 in DNA: TGTGCCAGCAGCTTAGCGACAGGGCACGAGACCCAGTACTTC.

The CDR3 loop is CASSVGQGRMDEQFF. The CDR3, as DNA: TGTGCCAGTTCCGTTGGACAGGGACGTATGGATGAGCAGTTCTTC. The chain recombines TRBV19 with TRBJ2-1, with 8 bases fitting TRBD1. Germline lookup yields CDR1 LNHDA and CDR2 SQIVND (reference sequence). The CDR3 has 15 residues. V lost 8 bases to trimming and J lost 8 bases; unmatched junction nucleotides: 14.

V usage is TRBV3-1 and J usage is TRBJ2-7; the D call may be TRBD1 or TRBD2 (5 bases each). The V gene's germline CDR1 is LGHDT and CDR2 YNNKEL (reference sequence). V gave up 7 bases and J gave up 2 bases, with 15 bases separating them. CDR3 size: 14 residues. CDR3 sequence (DNA): TGTGCCAGCACCCCGGGACGCTATCCCTACGAGCAGTACTTC. This gives the protein CASTPGRYPYEQYF.

The rearrangement joins TRBV29-1 to TRBJ2-3; TRBD2 matches 10 bases. The CDR3 has 13 residues. The V segment lost 7 bases and the J segment 9 bases; nucleotides outside the gene matches: 10. The germline gives CDR1 SQVTM, CDR2 ANQGSEA. CDR3: CSDGLAARATQYF. CDR3 sequence (DNA): TGCAGCGACGGACTAGCGGCTCGAGCCACGCAGTATTTT.

This clonotype was seen only a few times. The chain couples TRBV18 to TRBJ1-5, with no clear D. Trimming pared 3 bases from V and 3 bases from J, leaving 9 bases between. CDR3 length: 14 residues. Looked up from germline, CDR1 is KGHSH and CDR2 is LQKENI. CDR3 region: CASSPTGYNQPQHF. The CDR3 nucleotides read TGTGCCAGCTCACCTACGGGATACAATCAGCCCCAGCATTTT.

J is TRBJ2-5 and V is TRBV11-1; D may be TRBD2 (5 bases). The CDR3 has 15 amino acids. Trimming stripped 2 bases from V and 1 base from J, with 11 bases between. The germline V gene has CDR1 SGHAT and CDR2 FQDESV (reference sequence). Written as DNA, the CDR3 is TGTGCCAGCAGCTTATGGTCGGACTTCCAAGAGACCCAGTACTTC. This translates into CASSLWSDFQETQYF.

The V call is TRBV10-1, the J call TRBJ2-2; perhaps TRBD1 as D (6 bases). V was clipped by 6 bases and J by 5 bases, with 13 bases between them. The germline CDR1 and CDR2 sequences are WNHNN and SYGVQD (reference sequence). The CDR3 runs 14 residues. The CDR3 region has the DNA TGCGCCAGCAGGGACAGTTCCAGAACCGGGGAGCTGTTTTTT. This codes for CASRDSSRTGELFF.

The chain links TRBV6-5 to TRBJ1-5; no clear D. The CDR3 spans 15 residues. V lost 6 bases to trimming and J lost 0 bases, with 12 bases between them. CDR1 and CDR2 from the germline V gene are MNHEY and SVGAGI. The CDR3 is CASRDGSGSNQPQHF. DNA of the CDR3: TGTGCCAGCAGGGACGGATCGGGTAGCAATCAGCCCCAGCATTTT.

This clonotype was seen many times. This chain connects TRBV19 to TRBJ1-1; the D is unclear. V dropped 9 bases and J dropped 0 bases, with 11 bases sitting between them. The CDR3 has 13 residues. Germline assignment: CDR1 LNHDA and CDR2 SQIVND (reference sequence). CDR3 residues: CASSGGLNTEAFF. DNA of the CDR3: TGTGCCAGCTCCGGCGGACTGAACACTGAAGCTTTCTTT.

The chain links TRBV25-1 to TRBJ2-2; D perhaps matches TRBD2 (5 bases). The V end lost 3 bases, the J end lost 3 bases, and 17 bases lay between the germline ends. Germline CDR1 reads MGHDK; CDR2 reads SYGVNS. CDR3 length equals 17 residues. The CDR3 nucleotides read TGTGCCAGCAGTGACCCCGGGATATTATCGTACACCGGGGAGCTGTTTTTT. It specifies CASSDPGILSYTGELFF.

The chain carries TRBV7-2 and TRBJ2-1; D is ambiguous. The CDR3 extends over 15 amino acids. In germline, CDR1 is SGHTA, CDR2 FQGNSA. The germline V and J ends were trimmed by 5 bases and 0 bases, with 11 bases remaining between them. CDR3: CASSPTPSSYNEQFF. CDR3 nucleotides: TGTGCCAGCAGCCCAACACCGAGCTCCTACAATGAGCAGTTCTTC.

The gene calls are TRBV20-1 and TRBJ2-3; 9 nucleotides align to TRBD1. CDR1 and CDR2 (germline): DFQATT, SNEGSKA (reference sequence). The V segment lost 5 bases and the J segment 3 bases; nucleotides outside the gene matches: 6. This CDR3 spans 14 amino acids. The chain's CDR3 is CSAPGTGRTDTQYF. The CDR3 coding sequence is TGCAGTGCTCCCGGGACAGGGCGTACAGATACGCAGTATTTT.

This clonotype was counted between two and nine times. V gene TRBV10-3 combines with J gene TRBJ2-2; TRBD1 matches 10 bases. Germline loops: CDR1 ENHRY, CDR2 SYGVKD. CDR3 length: 14 amino acids. After removal of 10 bases from V and 6 bases from J, the junction contained 8 bases not matched to a gene. This CDR3 reads CATQGQGEAGELFF. The CDR3 nucleotides read TGTGCCACGCAAGGACAGGGGGAGGCCGGGGAGCTGTTTTTT.

This clonotype was picked up many times. The chain recombines TRBV24-1 with TRBJ2-7; D possibly corresponds to TRBD2 (5 bases). The germline gives CDR1 KGHDR, CDR2 SFDVKD. The ends were cut back, 3 bases at V and 7 bases at J, with 24 bases in the middle. This CDR3 contains 17 residues. The CDR3 here is CATSDNYLHSITGEQYF. The CDR3 DNA sequence: TGTGCCACCAGTGATAACTATCTCCACTCAATTACGGGAGAGCAGTACTTC.

The gene calls are TRBV14 and TRBJ1-1; D is undetermined. This CDR3 contains 13 residues. Per the germline V gene, CDR1 is SGHDN and CDR2 is FVKESK. Trimming removed 0 bases at V and 10 bases at J, with 12 bases between. CDR3 in DNA: TGTGCCAGCAGCCAAGAAGAGGGTATAAGAGCTTTCTTT. This gives the protein CASSQEEGIRAFF.

This clonotype came up many times. The rearrangement joins TRBV20-1 to TRBJ2-3, with D perhaps matching TRBD1 (6 bases). The V gene lost 7 bases and the J gene lost 2 bases, with 7 bases spanning the gap. The CDR3 runs to 11 residues. CDR1 DFQATT and CDR2 SNEGSKA come from the germline V gene (reference sequence). The CDR3 reads CSVGHTDTQYF. The CDR3 nucleotides read TGCAGTGTGGGACACACAGATACGCAGTATTTT.

This clonotype has at least ten counts. This chain joins TRBV5-1 and TRBJ2-1, with D maybe TRBD1 (5 bases). With 0 bases removed from V and 3 bases from J, the gap between germline ends came to 10 bases. The CDR3 is made up of 15 amino acids. Germline CDR1 and CDR2: SGHRS and YFSETQ. In nucleotides, the CDR3 is TGCGCCAGCAGCTTGGAATCAGGGTACTACAATGAGCAGTTCTTC. Protein product: CASSLESGYYNEQFF. Supplemented by reference TRBV5-1 and TRBJ2-1, the full variable domain reads KAGVTQTPRYLIKTRGQQVTLSCSPISGHRSVSWYQQTPGQGLQFLFEYFSETQRNKGNFPGRFSGRQFSNSRSEMNVSTLELGDSALYLCASSLESGYYNEQFFGPGTRLTVL.

The chain couples TRBV5-5 to TRBJ1-3; 8 bases agree with TRBD1. Germline V gene lookup returns CDR1 SGHKS and CDR2 YYEKEE (reference sequence). The V segment lost 5 bases and the J segment 0 bases; nucleotides outside the gene matches: 10. This CDR3 region has 17 residues. The CDR3 DNA is TGTGCCAGCAGTCCTAGGGGACAGGCCATCTCTGGAAACACCATATATTTT. Translation gives CASSPRGQAISGNTIYF.

The genes are TRBV25-1 and TRBJ2-5, with a possible D match to TRBD2 (6 bases). V shed 4 bases and J shed 2 bases, with 20 bases lying between them. Looked up from germline, CDR1 is MGHDK and CDR2 is SYGVNS. CDR3 length: 17 amino acids. CDR3 amino acids: CASSGRTSRRDQETQYF. The DNA of the CDR3 is TGTGCCAGCAGTGGTAGGACGAGCCGGAGGGATCAAGAGACCCAGTACTTC.

This clonotype was seen a few times. This rearrangement joins TRBV6-4 to TRBJ2-3; no clear D gene. The CDR3 consists of 14 residues. Germline V gene lookup returns CDR1 MRHNA and CDR2 SNTAGT. Trimming took 5 bases from V and 1 from J, leaving 10 bases between them. CDR3 coding DNA: TGTGCCAGCAGTCCCGAACCCGGCACAGATACGCAGTATTTT. As protein: CASSPEPGTDTQYF.

This clonotype was seen more than once but under ten times. The chain combines TRBV14 with TRBJ2-3; D possibly corresponds to TRBD1 (6 bases). There are 14 residues in the CDR3. Between the trimmed V and J ends, which lost 3 bases and 1 base, there was a span of 8 bases. CDR1 SGHDN and CDR2 FVKESK come from the germline V gene. The CDR3 DNA reads as TGTGCCAGCAGCCATAGACAGGGCACAGATACGCAGTATTTT. Translating gives CASSHRQGTDTQYF.

This chain uses TRBV12-3 or TRBV12-4 with TRBJ2-6, with D perhaps matching TRBD1 or TRBD2 (5 bases each). This CDR3 region has 15 residues. The germline V and J ends were trimmed by 5 bases and 0 bases, with 8 bases remaining between them. CDR3 DNA sequence: TGTGCCAGCAGTAGAGGGGTCTCTGGGGCCAACGTCCTGACTTTC. Amino acids: CASSRGVSGANVLTF.

The rearrangement links TRBV29-1 to TRBJ1-1; D not resolved. Trimming took 6 bases from V and 1 from J, leaving 3 bases between them. The germline gives CDR1 SQVTM, CDR2 ANQGSEA. This CDR3 contains 10 residues. The CDR3 DNA reads as TGCAGCGTGAAGAACACTGAAGCTTTCTTT. Encoded protein: CSVKNTEAFF.

The chain combines TRBV2 with TRBJ2-2; 7 bases match TRBD2. The junction had 4 bases not matched to a gene; V was cut back by 6 bases and J by 6 bases. CDR1 and CDR2 from the germline V gene are SNHLY and FYNNEI. The CDR3 spans 13 residues. The DNA of the CDR3 is TGTGCCAGCAGACAACTAGCGTCCGGGGAGCTGTTTTTT. This translates into CASRQLASGELFF. The full variable domain, completed using reference TRBV2 and TRBJ2-2, is EPEVTQTPSHQVTQMGQEVILRCVPISNHLYFYWYRQILGQKVEFLVSFYNNEISEKSEIFDDQFSVERPDGSNFTLKIRSTKLEDSAMYFCASRQLASGELFFGEGSRLTVL.

The chain couples TRBV11-2 to TRBJ1-4; D remains unclear. V was pared by 5 bases and J by 4 bases, with 17 bases between. Germline V gene sequence: CDR1 SGHAT, CDR2 FQNNGV. CDR3 size: 16 residues. The CDR3, as DNA: TGTGCCAGCAGCGGCCCACATGGGCACGGTAATGAAAAACTGTTTTTT. Protein sequence: CASSGPHGHGNEKLFF. Full variable domain (missing parts from reference TRBV11-2 and TRBJ1-4): EAGVAQSPRYKIIEKRQSVAFWCNPISGHATLYWYQQILGQGPKLLIQFQNNGVVDDSQLPKDRFSAERLKGVDSTLKIQPAKLEDSAVYLCASSGPHGHGNEKLFFGSGTQLSVL.

The chain uses TRBV6-2 or TRBV6-3 and TRBJ2-2, with D perhaps given as TRBD1 or TRBD2 (5 bases each). Per the germline V gene, CDR1 is MNHEY and CDR2 is SVGEGT. V was pared by 6 bases and J by 6 bases, with 14 bases between. This CDR3 region has 14 residues. The CDR3 reads CASRLTGPPGELFF. The DNA of the CDR3 is TGTGCCAGCAGACTCACGGGACCCCCCGGGGAGCTGTTTTTT.

This CDR3 reads CASSLTGRDTGELFF. CDR3 DNA: TGTGCCAGCAGCCTGACAGGGAGGGACACCGGGGAGCTGTTTTTT. This sequence joins TRBV3-1 and TRBJ2-2; D is tentatively TRBD1 or TRBD2 (7 bases each). CDR1 is LGHDT, CDR2 YNNKEL, per germline (reference sequence). This CDR3 is 15 amino acids long. V was pared by 4 bases and J by 3 bases, with 12 bases between. Variable domain in full (rest from reference TRBV3-1 and TRBJ2-2): DTAVSQTPKYLVTQMGNDKSIKCEQNLGHDTMYWYKQDSKKFLKIMFSYNNKELIINETVPNRFSPKSPDKAHLNLHINSLELGDSAVYFCASSLTGRDTGELFFGEGSRLTVL.